The following is a TCR beta chain sequence with its context. Its antigen is unknown. No base-level quality is on record; no much larger clone is a single base apart. The CDR3 covers 15 residues, taking in both the cysteine and the phenylalanine. Only the CDR3 part of the read is kept: 45 bases, read in frame from the first base. V was cut back by 0 bases and J by 4 bases, leaving a gap of 10 bases between them. The germline V gene gives CDR1 as SGDLS and CDR2 as YYNGEE. The data were taken from a study of T cell changes during pregnancy in multiple sclerosis (dated by TCRdb to the late 2010s). Context from the whole study: The study looked at changes in the T cell repertoire across pregnancy in women with multiple sclerosis.

The library was produced with the immunoSEQ multiplex PCR assay. Imported from immuneACCESS, the table was reduced by TCRdb to in-frame sequences with V and J called. These copies leave out some clones; in studies compared against another copy, an unresolved V gene accounts for under half, and the cause of the remainder is not known. For this sample there are about 68,000 clones; about 91% appear just once. 1.3% of the sample rests with the top ten. This TCR came from a female donor in good health, enrolled as a control in a pregnancy study. The sequencing used peripheral blood, collected in the second trimester of pregnancy. The rearranged chain carries TRBV9 and TRBJ2-2; the D gene is perhaps TRBD1, from 6 matching bases. The CDR3 protein is CASSVVVGATGELFF. The nucleotides read TGTGCCAGCAGCGTAGTCGTGGGGGCCACCGGGGAGCTGTTTTTT.